The rows below give T cell receptor beta chains drawn from one sample of a study of radiotherapy plus CTLA-4 blockade in lung cancer. The table came from immunoSEQ multiplex PCR; TCRdb's copy has only in-frame clones and leaves some out. The table includes around 22,000 clones, 71% detected once. Sequenced material: peripheral blood, taken from a patient treated with radiotherapy plus ipilimumab. All receptors derive from a human donor with non-small cell lung cancer whose response to radiotherapy plus ipilimumab could not be evaluated. Both conserved end residues are part of each CDR3.

TRBJ2-7 TRBV5-6 CASSLGWGGIEQYF
TRBJ1-2 TRBV10-3 CAISESRGDGGYTF
TRBJ1-1 TRBV6-5 CASSYFYGPTEAFF
TRBJ2-6 TRBV5-1 CASSWGLAGVFGANVLTF
TRBJ2-4 TRBV5-6 CASSSATRGGIQYF
TRBJ1-1 TRBV28 CASSLGTGFTEAFF
TRBJ1-1 TRBV6-1 CASRRDRSDTEAFF
TRBJ2-7 TRBV10-3 CAISQLLAGVNEQYF
TRBJ2-1 TRBV5-6 CASSGGTSGPYNEQFF
TRBJ2-7 TRBV5-1 CASRKGTGGPNEQYF
TRBJ2-1 TRBV6-6 CASRRLAGDNEQFF
TRBJ2-2 TRBV5-1 CASSLRQGDTGELFF
TRBJ2-1 TRBV7-9 CASSLLNEQFF
TRBJ2-7 TRBV2 CASRAAGTGVGEQYF
TRBJ1-2 TRBV6-1 CASIGQGYITYGYTF
TRBJ2-1 TRBV9 CASSDSGTKPYNEQFF
TRBJ1-2 TRBV28 CASSSGQVYGYTF
TRBJ2-7 TRBV6-6 CASSYRAGGEQYF
TRBJ2-1 TRBV28 CASGSRTGYNEQFF
- TRBV2 CASSVFSGSPVYEQYF
TRBJ1-4 TRBV19 CASSIDWTGWSANEKLFF
TRBJ2-5 TRBV9 CASSVDELVLSDQETQYF
TRBJ2-2 TRBV4-3 CASSQLAGAQTGELFF